The T cell receptor (beta chain) described here comes from a study of CD8 T cells in Susac syndrome. Study information: The Susac syndrome patients were therapy-naive, on corticosteroids, or on intravenous immunoglobulin alone at blood draw.

After extraction with the RNeasy kit, about 0.5 to 1 ug of the RNA was reverse transcribed using random hexamers. TCRdb used MiXCR to reprocess the immunoSEQ multiplex PCR reads, holding one entry per CDR3 protein. The sample includes 100,000 to 150,000 distinct CDR3 sequences, just under 95% of them seen just once. Trimming removed 4 bases from V and 4 bases from J, with 10 bases in between. The CDR3 is made up of 13 amino acids. Germline loops: CDR1 MNHEY, CDR2 SVGEGT. About this clonotype: No antigen is known for it.

Study-wide results and limits: CD8+ clonal expansion in Susac was maximal in TEMRA cells and in active patients.

The clonotype comes from a human donor with Susac syndrome. The chain employs TRBV6-2 or TRBV6-3 and TRBJ1-2, with a weak D call TRBD1 (5 bases). Input material: CD8+ T cells from PBMCs. CDR3 in amino acids: CASSFAGSYGYTF. As DNA, the CDR3 is TGTGCCAGCAGTTTCGCAGGGTCCTATGGCTACACCTTC.